Below, one T cell receptor (beta chain) is given with its context. Its antigen is currently unknown. Trimming took off 8 bases at V and 0 bases at J, with 11 bases between the two ends. Germline CDR1 is SNHLY and CDR2 is FYNNEI. The CDR3 totals 14 residues. This specimen belongs to a study of CD8+ T cells in alopecia areata. Overall study context: Tofacitinib ran 6 to 18 months, followed by 6 months off drug. Study findings and constraints: Researchers report lesional scalp, most notably alopecia totalis/universalis, outstripped normal scalp in clonality.

Extracted RNA was reverse transcribed into cDNA, the sequencing template. Profiling relied on immunoSEQ multiplex PCR, and the TCRdb table lists in-frame clones only, not all of them. The profile shows about 200,000 clones, around 66% of them singletons. Sample treatment: oral pan-JAK inhibitor, 5-10 mg twice daily. A FACSAria was used to sort CD4+ and CD8+ T cells. These cells came from PBMCs. The sequencing used CD4+ T cells sorted from blood, collected at week 4, from a patient treated with tofacitinib. This clonotype was sampled from a human donor with alopecia areata. The chain employs TRBV2 and TRBJ2-1; a possible D gene is TRBD2 (5 bases). The CDR3, as DNA: TGTGCCAGCCCAAGCGGAGCCTCCTACAATGAGCAGTTCTTC. Translated, it gives CASPSGASYNEQFF.